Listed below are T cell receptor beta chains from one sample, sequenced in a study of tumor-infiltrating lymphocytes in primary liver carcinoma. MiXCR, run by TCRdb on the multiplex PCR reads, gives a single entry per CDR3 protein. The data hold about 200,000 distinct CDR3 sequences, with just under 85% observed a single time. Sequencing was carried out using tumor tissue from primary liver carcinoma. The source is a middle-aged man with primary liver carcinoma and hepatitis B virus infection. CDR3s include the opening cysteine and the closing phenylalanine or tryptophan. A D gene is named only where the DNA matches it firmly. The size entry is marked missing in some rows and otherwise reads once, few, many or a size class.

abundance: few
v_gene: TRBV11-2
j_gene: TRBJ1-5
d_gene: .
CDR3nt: TGTGCCAGTAGCCTAAAAGGTGGACTGACGAATCAGTCCCAGCATTTT
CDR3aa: CASSLKGGLTNQSQHF

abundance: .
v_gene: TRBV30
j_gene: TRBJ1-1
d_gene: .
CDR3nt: TGTGCCTGGAGTGCGGATAGGATGACTAAAGCTTTCTTT
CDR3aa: CAWSADRMTKAFF

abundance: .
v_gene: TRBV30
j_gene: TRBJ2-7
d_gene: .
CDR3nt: TGTGCCCCCTCTCGGGATTCTCCCTACGAGCAGTATTTC
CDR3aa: CAPSRDSPYEQYF

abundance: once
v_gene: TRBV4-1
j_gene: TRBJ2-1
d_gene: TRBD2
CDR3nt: TGCACCAGCAGCCAGGGGTTAGCGGGAGTGAATGAGCGGTTCTTC
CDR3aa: CTSSQGLAGVNERFF

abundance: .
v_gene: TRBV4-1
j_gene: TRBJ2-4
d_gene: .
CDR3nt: TGCGCCAGCAGCTCAGTCTTACAGAAAGTAAACATTCAGTACTTC
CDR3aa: CASSSVLQKVNIQYF

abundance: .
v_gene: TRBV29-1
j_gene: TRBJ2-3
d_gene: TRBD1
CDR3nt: TGCAGCGGGGAACAGGGGGCGGTCGAAGATACGCAGTATTTT
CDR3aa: CSGEQGAVEDTQYF

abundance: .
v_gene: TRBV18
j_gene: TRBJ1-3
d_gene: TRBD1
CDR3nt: TGTGCCAGCTCACCGACAGGGGTCGACTCTGGAAACACCATATATTTT
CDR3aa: CASSPTGVDSGNTIYF

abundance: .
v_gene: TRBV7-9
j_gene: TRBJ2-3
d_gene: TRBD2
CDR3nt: TGTGCCAGCAAACTAGCGGGGACCACAGATACGCAGTATTTT
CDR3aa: CASKLAGTTDTQYF

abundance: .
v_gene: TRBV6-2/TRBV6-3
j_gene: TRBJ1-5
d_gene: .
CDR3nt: TGTGCCAGCAGCTCCAGACCGAGCAATCAGCCCCAGCGCTTT
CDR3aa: CASSSRPSNQPQRF

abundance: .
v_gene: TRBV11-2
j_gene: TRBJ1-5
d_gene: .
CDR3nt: TGTGCCAGCAGCTTAGAGATGGGGGGCGATCAGCCCCAGCATTTT
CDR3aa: CASSLEMGGDQPQHF

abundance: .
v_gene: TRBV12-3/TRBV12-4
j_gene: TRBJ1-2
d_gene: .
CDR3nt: TGTGCCTGTAGTTTACCAGGGATCGACTACACCTTC
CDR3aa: CACSLPGIDYTF

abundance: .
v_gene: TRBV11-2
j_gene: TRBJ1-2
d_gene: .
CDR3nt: TGTGCCAACAGCTTAGAGGGAGGACGGGAGGTCCTGGGCTACACATTC
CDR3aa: CANSLEGGREVLGYTF

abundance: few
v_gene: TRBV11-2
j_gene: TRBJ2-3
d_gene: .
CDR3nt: TGTGTCAGTAGCAGAAGAAGTACAGGGAACACAGATACGCATTATTTT
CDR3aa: CVSSRRSTGNTDTHYF

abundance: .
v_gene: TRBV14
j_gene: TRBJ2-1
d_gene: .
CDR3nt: TGTGCCAGCAGACAATACGCCGGGCCAGGAGACAATGAGCAGTTCTTC
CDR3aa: CASRQYAGPGDNEQFF

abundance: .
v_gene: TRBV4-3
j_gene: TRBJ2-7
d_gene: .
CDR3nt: TGTGCCAGCAGCCAAGGAGCACCCGGAACAGGGCGGTACGAGCAGTACTTC
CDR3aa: CASSQGAPGTGRYEQYF

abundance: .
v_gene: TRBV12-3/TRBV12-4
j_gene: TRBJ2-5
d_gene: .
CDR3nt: TGTGCCAGCAGTTTGTCAGGGGTGCCAGAGGCCCACTACTTC
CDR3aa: CASSLSGVPEAHYF

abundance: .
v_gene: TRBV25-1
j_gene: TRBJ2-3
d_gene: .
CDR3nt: TGTGCCAGCAGTGAAAGTGACTCCAACACACATACGCAGTATTTT
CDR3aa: CASSESDSNTHTQYF

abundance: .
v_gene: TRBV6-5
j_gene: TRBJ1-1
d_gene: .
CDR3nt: TGTGCCAGCAATCCCCCCACGGGGGTGGTAGGTATCGCTGAAGCTTTCTTT
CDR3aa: CASNPPTGVVGIAEAFF

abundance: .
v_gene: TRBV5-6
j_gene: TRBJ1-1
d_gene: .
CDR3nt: TGTGCCAGCAGTTTGGCACAGACAAGGGCTGAAGCTTTCTTT
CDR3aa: CASSLAQTRAEAFF

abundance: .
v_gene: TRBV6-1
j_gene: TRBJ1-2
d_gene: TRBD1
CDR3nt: TGTGCCAGTACTTCCGGGACAGTGTTCTATGGTTACACCTTC
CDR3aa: CASTSGTVFYGYTF

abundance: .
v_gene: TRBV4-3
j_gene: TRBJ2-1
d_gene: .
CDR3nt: TGCGCCAGCAGCCAAGATTTCAGCTCTTACAATGAGCAGTTCTTC
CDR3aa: CASSQDFSSYNEQFF

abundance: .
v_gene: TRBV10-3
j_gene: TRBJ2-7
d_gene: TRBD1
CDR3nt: TGTGCTATCAGTGGTGGGAAGGACAGGAACTCTGGCGAGCAGTATTTC
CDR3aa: CAISGGKDRNSGEQYF

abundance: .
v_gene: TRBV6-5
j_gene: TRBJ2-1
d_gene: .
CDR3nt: TGTGCCAGCAGTTCCCCTATGAGTGCCTCCTACAATGAGCAGTTCTTC
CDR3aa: CASSSPMSASYNEQFF

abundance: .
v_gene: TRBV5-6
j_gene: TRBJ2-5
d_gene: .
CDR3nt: TGTGCCAGTAGCTTGGTGGCTAGCCAAGGGACCCAGTACTTC
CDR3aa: CASSLVASQGTQYF

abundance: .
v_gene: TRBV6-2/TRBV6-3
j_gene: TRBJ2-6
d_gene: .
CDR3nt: TGTGCCAGCAGTCCTACGGGGTCTTCCTCCTCTGGGGCCAACATTCTGACTTTC
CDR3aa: CASSPTGSSSSGANILTF

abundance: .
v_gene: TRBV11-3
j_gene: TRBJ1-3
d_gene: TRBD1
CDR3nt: TGTGCCAGCTCGACAGGGAAATCTGGGAACACCATATATTTT
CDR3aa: CASSTGKSGNTIYF

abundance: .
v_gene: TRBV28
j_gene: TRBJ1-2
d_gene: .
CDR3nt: TGTGCCAGGCACCTACCGGGACAAGGAACCTATGGCTACACCTTC
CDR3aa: CARHLPGQGTYGYTF

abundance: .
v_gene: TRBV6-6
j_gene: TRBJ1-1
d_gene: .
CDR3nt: TGTGCCAGTAGGCGAGGGGGGATGAAGACCGAAGCTTTCTTT
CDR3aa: CASRRGGMKTEAFF

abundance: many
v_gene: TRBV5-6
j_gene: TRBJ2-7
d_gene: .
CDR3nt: TGTGCCAGCAGCTTGGCCCCGGACCCGCAGTACTTC
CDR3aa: CASSLAPDPQYF

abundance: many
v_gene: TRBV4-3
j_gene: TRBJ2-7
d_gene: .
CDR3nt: TGCGCCAGCAGCCAAAGTGGGGGGTCCTACGAGCAGTACTTC
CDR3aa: CASSQSGGSYEQYF

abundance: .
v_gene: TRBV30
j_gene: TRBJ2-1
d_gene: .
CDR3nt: TGTGCCTGGAGTAAGGGGGACCACCTAATTGAGCTGTTCTTC
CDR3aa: CAWSKGDHLIELFF

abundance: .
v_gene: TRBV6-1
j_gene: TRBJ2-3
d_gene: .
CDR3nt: TGTGTCAGTAGTGACTCCGGGACTTTCACAGATACGCAGTATTTT
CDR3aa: CVSSDSGTFTDTQYF

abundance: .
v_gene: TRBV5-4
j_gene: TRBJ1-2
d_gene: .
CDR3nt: TGTGCCAGCAGCTTGGGTCTAGGTGGGGGACCCCAGGGCGGGCAGGACTACACCTTC
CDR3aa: CASSLGLGGGPQGGQDYTF

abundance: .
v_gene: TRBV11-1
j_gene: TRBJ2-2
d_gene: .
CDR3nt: TGTGCCAGCATGACGGGACATACTAACACCGGGGAGTTGTTTTTT
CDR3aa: CASMTGHTNTGELFF

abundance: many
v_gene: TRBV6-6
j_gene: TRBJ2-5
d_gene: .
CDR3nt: TGTGCCAGCAGTTACTCTGGGGACTTGGGGACCCAGTACTTC
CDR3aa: CASSYSGDLGTQYF

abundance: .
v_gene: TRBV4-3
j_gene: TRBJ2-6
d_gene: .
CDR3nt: TGCACCAGCAGCCAAGATGGGTCAGGGCGCGGGGCCAACATCCTGACTTTC
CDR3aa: CTSSQDGSGRGANILTF

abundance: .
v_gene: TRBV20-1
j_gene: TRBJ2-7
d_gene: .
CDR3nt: TGCAGCGCTAGAGATGAAGAACTCAGCTACGAGCAGTACTTC
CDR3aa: CSARDEELSYEQYF

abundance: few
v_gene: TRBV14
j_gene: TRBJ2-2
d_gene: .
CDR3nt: TGTGCCAGCAGCCAAGATCCCCAGGCAGTCCGGACCCGGGAGCTGTTTTTT
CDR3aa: CASSQDPQAVRTRELFF

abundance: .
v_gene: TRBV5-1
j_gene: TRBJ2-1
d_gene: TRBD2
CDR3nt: TGCGCCAGAAGCTTAGAGGGTAGCGGGAGTCATGAGCAGTTCTTC
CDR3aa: CARSLEGSGSHEQFF

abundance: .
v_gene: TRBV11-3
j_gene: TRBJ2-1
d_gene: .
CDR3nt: TGTACTTGCAGCTTAGGCATCTCGAACAATGAGCAGTTCTTC
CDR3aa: CTCSLGISNNEQFF

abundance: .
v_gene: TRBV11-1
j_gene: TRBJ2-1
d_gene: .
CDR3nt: TGTGCCAGCATCTTAGTCCACCTCTCCTACAATGAGCAGTTCTTC
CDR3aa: CASILVHLSYNEQFF

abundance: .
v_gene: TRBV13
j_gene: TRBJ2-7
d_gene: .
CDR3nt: TGTGCCCGCAGCTCGTCCAGGATTTACTACGAGCAGTACTTC
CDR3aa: CARSSSRIYYEQYF

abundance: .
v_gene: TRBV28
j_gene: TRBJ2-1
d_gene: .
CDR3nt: TGTGCCAGCAGTTGGGCTAGCCTGGATGAGCGGTTCTTC
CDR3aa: CASSWASLDERFF

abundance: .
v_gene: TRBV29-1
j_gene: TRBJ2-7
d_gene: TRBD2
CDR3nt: TGCAGCGTATCTAGCGGGAGTTCCTACGAGCAGTACTTC
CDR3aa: CSVSSGSSYEQYF

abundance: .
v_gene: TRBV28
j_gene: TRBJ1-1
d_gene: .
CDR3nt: TGTCTTACCCAGGGCGAAATGAACACTAAAGCTTTCTTT
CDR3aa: CLTQGEMNTKAFF

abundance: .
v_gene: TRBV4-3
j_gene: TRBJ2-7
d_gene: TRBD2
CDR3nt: TGCGCCAGTAGCCATCTCGGGACTAGCGGGCGCTACAATGAGCAGTACTTC
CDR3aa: CASSHLGTSGRYNEQYF

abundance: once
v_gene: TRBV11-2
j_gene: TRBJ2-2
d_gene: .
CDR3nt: TGTGCCAGTAGCACAGACTCGGACGCCGGGGATATGTTTTTT
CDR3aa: CASSTDSDAGDMFF

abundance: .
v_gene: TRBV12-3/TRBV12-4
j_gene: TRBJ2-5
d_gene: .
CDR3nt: TGTGCCAGCAGCATTACTAGCTCCCAAGAGACCCAGTACTTC
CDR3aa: CASSITSSQETQYF

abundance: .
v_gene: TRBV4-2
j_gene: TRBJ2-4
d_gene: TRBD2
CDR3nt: TGTGCCAGCGGCCAAGGTGCGGGACTAGCGGAAAAAAACATCCAGTACTTC
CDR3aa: CASGQGAGLAEKNIQYF

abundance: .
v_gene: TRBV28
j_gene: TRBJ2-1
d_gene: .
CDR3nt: TGTGTCAGCAGTTTACAGTACAATGGGCAGTTCTTC
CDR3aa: CVSSLQYNGQFF

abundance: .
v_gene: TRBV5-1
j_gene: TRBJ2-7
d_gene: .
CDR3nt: TGCGCCAGCAGCTTGGGCCCTGGAAGCGACGGGCAGTACTTC
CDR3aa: CASSLGPGSDGQYF

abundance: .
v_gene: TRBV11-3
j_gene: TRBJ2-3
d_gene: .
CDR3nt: TGTGCCAGCAGCTTAGCCCATAGAGATATGCAATATTTT
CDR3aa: CASSLAHRDMQYF

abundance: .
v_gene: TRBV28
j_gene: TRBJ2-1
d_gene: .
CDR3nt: TGTGCCAGCATCCCCCCGGATCGGGAGTGCTACAATGAGCAGTTCTTC
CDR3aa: CASIPPDRECYNEQFF

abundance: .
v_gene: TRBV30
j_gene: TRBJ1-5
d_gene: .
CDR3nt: TGTGCCTGGAGCACTGGAGGCAATCAGCCCCAGCATTTT
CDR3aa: CAWSTGGNQPQHF

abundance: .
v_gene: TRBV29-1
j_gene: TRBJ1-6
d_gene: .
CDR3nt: TGCAGCGCTTCGAAGACCAGAAATTCACACCTCCACTTT
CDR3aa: CSASKTRNSHLHF

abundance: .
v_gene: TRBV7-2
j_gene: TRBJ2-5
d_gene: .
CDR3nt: TGTGCCAGCAGCTCGCAAGTGGGGAAGCAAGAAACCCAGTACTTC
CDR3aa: CASSSQVGKQETQYF

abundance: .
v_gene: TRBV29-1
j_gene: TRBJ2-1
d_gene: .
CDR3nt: TGCAGTGTGGGGTTCGGGACAGCGGGCTTTTATGAGCAGTTCTTC
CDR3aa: CSVGFGTAGFYEQFF